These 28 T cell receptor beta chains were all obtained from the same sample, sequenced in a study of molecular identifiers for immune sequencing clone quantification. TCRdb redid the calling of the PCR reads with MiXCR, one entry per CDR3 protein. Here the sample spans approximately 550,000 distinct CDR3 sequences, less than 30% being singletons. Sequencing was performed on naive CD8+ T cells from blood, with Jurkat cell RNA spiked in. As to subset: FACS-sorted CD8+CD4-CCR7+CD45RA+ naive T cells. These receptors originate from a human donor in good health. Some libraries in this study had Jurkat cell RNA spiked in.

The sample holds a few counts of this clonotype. Written as DNA, the CDR3 is TGTGCCAGCAGCGTAGGTTATAATTCACCCCTCCACTTT. It is translated as CASSVGYNSPLHF. This chain joins TRBV9 and TRBJ1-6; no definite D call. V lost 0 bases, J lost 4 bases, and 2 bases lay in between. The germline gives CDR1 SGDLS, CDR2 YYNGEE. This CDR3 is built from 13 residues.

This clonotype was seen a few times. The CDR3 DNA reads TGTGCCAGCAGTTACCACGGCGGGGGCCAGGTCGAGCAGTACTTC. Translated, it gives CASSYHGGGQVEQYF. The chain is built from TRBV6-5 and TRBJ2-7; D might be TRBD2 (7 bases). The V gene lost 2 bases and the J gene lost 6 bases, with 17 bases spanning the gap. This CDR3 is 15 amino acids long. Per the germline V gene, CDR1 is MNHEY and CDR2 is SVGAGI.

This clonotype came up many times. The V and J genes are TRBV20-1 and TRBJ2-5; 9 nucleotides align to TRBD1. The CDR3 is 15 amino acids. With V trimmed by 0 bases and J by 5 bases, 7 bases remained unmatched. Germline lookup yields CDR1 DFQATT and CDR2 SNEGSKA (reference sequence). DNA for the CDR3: TGCAGTGCTAGAGAACCGGGACAGGGTGTCGAGACCCAGTACTTC. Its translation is CSAREPGQGVETQYF.

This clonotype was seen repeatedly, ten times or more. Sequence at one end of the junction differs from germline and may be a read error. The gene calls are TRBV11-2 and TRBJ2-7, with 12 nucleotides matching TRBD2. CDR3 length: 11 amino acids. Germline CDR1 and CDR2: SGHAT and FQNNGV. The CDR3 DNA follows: TGTGCCAGCAGGGAAGGGACTAGCGGGTTCTTC. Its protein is CASREGTSGFF.

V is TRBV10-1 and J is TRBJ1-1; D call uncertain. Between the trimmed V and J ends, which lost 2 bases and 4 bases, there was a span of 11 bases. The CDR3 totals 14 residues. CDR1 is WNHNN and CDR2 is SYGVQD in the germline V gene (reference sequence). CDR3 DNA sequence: TGCGCCAGCAGTGAGACACAAACCGGCACTGAAGCTTTCTTT. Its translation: CASSETQTGTEAFF.

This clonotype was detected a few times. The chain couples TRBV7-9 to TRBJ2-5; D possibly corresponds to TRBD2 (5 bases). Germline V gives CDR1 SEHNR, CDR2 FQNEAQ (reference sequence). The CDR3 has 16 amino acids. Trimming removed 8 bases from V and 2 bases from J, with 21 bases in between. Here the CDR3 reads CASQWWERSTQETQYF. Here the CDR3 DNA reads TGTGCCAGCCAATGGTGGGAGCGGAGCACACAAGAGACCCAGTACTTC.

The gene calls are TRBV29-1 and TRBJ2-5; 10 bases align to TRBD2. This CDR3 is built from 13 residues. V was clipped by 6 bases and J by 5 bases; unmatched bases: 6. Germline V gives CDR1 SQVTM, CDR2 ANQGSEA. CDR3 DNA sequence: TGCAGCGTAGACAGCGGGGGGGCGGAGACCCAGTACTTC. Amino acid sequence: CSVDSGGAETQYF.

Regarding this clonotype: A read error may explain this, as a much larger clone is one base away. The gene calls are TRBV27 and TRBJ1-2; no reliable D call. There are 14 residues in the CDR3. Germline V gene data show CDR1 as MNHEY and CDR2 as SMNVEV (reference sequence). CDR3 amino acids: CASSPPGSNYGYAF. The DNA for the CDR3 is TGTGCCAGCAGTCCCCCAGGCAGTAACTATGGCTACGCCTTC.

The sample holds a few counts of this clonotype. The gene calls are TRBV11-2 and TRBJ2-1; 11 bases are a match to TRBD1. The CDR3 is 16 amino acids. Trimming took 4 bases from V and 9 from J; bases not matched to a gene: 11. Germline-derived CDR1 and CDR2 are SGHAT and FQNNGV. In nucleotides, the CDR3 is TGTGCCAGCAGCTCGCCGGACAGGGGGCTTTATGGTGAGCAGTTCTTC. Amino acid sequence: CASSSPDRGLYGEQFF.

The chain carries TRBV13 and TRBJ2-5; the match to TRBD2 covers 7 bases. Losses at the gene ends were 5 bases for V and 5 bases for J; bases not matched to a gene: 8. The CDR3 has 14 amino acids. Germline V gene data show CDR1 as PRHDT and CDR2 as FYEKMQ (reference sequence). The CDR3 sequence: CASSIKREGETQYF. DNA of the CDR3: TGTGCCAGCAGCATTAAAAGGGAGGGTGAGACCCAGTACTTC.

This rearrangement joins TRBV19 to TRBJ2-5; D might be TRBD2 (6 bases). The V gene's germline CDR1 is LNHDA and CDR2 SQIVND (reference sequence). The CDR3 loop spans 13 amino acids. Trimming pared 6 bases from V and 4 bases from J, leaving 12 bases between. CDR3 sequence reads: CASRRRGGETQYF. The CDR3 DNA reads TGTGCCAGTAGGAGGAGGGGAGGAGAGACCCAGTACTTC.

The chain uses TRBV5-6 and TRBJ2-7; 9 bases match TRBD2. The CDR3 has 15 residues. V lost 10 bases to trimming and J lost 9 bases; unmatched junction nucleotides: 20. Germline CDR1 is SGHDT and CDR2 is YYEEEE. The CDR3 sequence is CARRFRGGAVWGQYF. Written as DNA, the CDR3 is TGTGCCCGCCGCTTTCGCGGGGGGGCAGTATGGGGGCAGTACTTC.

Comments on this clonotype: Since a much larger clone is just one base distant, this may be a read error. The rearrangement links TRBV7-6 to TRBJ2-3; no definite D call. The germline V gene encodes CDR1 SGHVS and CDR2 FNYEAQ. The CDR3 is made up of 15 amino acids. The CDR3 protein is CVSSLVLGAEDTQYF. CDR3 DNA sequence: TGTGTCAGCAGCTTAGTTTTAGGTGCTGAAGATACGCAGTATTTT. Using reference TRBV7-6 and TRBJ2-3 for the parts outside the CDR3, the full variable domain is GAGVSQSPRYKVTKRGQDVALRCDPISGHVSLYWYRQALGQGPEFLTYFNYEAQQDKSGLPNDRFSAERPEGSISTLTIQRTEQRDSAMYRCVSSLVLGAEDTQYFGPGTRLTVL.

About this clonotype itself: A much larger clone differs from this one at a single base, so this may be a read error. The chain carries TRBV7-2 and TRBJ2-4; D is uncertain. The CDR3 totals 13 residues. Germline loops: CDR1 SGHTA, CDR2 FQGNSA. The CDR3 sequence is CVSSPAPLNIQYF. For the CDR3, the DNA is TGTGTCAGCAGCCCCGCCCCCTTAAACATTCAGTACTTC.

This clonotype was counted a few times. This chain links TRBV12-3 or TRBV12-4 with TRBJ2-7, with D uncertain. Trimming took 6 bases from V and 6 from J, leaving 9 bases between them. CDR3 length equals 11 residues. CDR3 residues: CASSPPLEQYF. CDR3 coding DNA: TGTGCCAGCAGCCCACCGCTCGAGCAGTACTTC.

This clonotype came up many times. The CDR3 DNA reads TGTGCCAGCAGCTTAGGAGTGGGGCCCTACGAGCAGTACTTC. Translation: CASSLGVGPYEQYF. The genes are TRBV7-2 and TRBJ2-7, with D maybe TRBD1 (5 bases). V was cut by 1 base and J by 2 bases, with 9 bases left in between. There are 14 residues in the CDR3. Germline lookup yields CDR1 SGHTA and CDR2 FQGNSA.

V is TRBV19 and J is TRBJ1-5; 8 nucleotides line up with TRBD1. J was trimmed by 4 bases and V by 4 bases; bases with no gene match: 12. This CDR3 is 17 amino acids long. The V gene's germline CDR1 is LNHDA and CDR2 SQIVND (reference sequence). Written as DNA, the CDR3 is TGTGCCAGTAGTAGGCCCCCGGGACAGGCGCCGAATCAGCCCCAGCATTTT. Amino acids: CASSRPPGQAPNQPQHF. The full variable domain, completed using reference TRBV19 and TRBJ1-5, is DGGITQSPKYLFRKEGQNVTLSCEQNLNHDAMYWYRQDPGQGLRLIYYSQIVNDFQKGDIAEGYSVSREKKESFPLTVTSAQKNPTAFYLCASSRPPGQAPNQPQHFGDGTRLSIL.

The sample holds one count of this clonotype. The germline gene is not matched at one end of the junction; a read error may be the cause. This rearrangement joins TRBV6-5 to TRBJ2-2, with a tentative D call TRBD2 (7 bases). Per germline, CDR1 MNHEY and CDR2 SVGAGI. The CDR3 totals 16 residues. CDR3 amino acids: CASRDPYVGGPGERFF. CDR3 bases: TGTGCCAGCAGGGACCCTTACGTGGGGGGGCCCGGGGAGCGGTTTTTT.

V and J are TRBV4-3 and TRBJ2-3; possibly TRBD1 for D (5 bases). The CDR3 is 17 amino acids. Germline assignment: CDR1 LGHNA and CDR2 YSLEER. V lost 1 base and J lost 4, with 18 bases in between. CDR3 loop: CASSQGVRQGEADTQYF. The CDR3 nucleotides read TGCGCCAGCAGCCAAGGGGTCCGGCAGGGCGAAGCAGATACGCAGTATTTT.

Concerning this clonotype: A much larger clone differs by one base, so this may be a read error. CDR3 DNA sequence: TGCGCCAGCGGCCAAGATATGGGGGCCCTCGGTAATCAGCCCCAGCATTTT. Amino acid sequence: CASGQDMGALGNQPQHF. V and J are TRBV4-3 and TRBJ1-5, with D tentatively TRBD1 (6 bases). This CDR3 contains 17 residues. From germline, CDR1 is LGHNA and CDR2 YSLEER.

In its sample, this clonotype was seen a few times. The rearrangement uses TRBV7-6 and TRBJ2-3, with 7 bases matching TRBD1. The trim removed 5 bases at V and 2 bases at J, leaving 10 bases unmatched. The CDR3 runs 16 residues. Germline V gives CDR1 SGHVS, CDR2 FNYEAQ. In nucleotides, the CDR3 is TGTGCCAGCAGCCCGTTGACAGGGTGGTCCACAGATACGCAGTATTTT. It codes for CASSPLTGWSTDTQYF.

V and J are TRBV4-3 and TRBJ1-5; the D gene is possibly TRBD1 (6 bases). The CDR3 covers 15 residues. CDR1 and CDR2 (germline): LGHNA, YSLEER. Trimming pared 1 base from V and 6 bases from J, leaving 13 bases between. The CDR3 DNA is TGCGCCAGCAGCCAAGTCGTCAGGGGAGTTCAGCCCCAGCATTTT. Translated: CASSQVVRGVQPQHF.

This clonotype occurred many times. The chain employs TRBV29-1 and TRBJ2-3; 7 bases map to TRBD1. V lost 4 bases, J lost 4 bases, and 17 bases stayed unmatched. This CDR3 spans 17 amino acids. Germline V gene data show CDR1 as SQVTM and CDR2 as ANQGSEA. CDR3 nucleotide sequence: TGCAGCGTTGTCTGGGTGTGGGGTACAGGGGTCGCAGATACGCAGTATTTT. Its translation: CSVVWVWGTGVADTQYF.

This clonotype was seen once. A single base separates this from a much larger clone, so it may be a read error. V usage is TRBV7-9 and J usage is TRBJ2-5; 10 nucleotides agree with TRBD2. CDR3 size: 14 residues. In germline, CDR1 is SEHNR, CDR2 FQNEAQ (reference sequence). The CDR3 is CVSSPLAGQETQYF. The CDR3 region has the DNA TGTGTCAGCAGCCCACTAGCGGGGCAAGAGACCCAGTACTTC.

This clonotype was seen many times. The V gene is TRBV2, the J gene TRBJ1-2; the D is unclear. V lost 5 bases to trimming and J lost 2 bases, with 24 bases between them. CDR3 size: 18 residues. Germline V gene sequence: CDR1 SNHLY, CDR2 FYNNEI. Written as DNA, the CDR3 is TGTGCCAGCAGTCCTTTGCCCGGTCCCGCAGCTGGAAACTATGGCTACACCTTC. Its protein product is CASSPLPGPAAGNYGYTF.

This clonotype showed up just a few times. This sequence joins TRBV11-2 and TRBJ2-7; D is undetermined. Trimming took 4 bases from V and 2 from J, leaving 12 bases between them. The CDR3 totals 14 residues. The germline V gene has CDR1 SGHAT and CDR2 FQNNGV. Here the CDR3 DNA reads TGTGCCAGCAGCTCCCCTGCCCTTACCTACGAGCAGTACTTC. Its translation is CASSSPALTYEQYF. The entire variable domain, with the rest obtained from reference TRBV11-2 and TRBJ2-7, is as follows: EAGVAQSPRYKIIEKRQSVAFWCNPISGHATLYWYQQILGQGPKLLIQFQNNGVVDDSQLPKDRFSAERLKGVDSTLKIQPAKLEDSAVYLCASSSPALTYEQYFGPGTRLTVT.

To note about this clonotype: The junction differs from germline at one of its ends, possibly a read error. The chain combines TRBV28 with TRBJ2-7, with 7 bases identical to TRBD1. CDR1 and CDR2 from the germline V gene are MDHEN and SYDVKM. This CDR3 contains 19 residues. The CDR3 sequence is CASGLPFASSRGLAYEQYF. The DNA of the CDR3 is TGTGCCAGCGGTTTACCATTCGCCTCGAGTAGGGGGCTCGCTTACGAGCAGTACTTC. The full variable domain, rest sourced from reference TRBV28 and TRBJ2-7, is DVKVTQSSRYLVKRTGEKVFLECVQDMDHENMFWYRQDPGLGLRLIYFSYDVKMKEKGDIPEGYSVSREKKERFSLILESASTNQTSMYLCASGLPFASSRGLAYEQYFGPGTRLTVT.

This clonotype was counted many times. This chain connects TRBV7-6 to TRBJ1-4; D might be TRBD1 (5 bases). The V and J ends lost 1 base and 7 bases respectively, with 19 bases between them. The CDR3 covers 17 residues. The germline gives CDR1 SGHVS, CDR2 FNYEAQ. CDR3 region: CASSLGDGTPGGEKLFF. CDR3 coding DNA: TGTGCCAGCAGCTTAGGTGACGGAACCCCTGGGGGTGAAAAACTGTTTTTT.